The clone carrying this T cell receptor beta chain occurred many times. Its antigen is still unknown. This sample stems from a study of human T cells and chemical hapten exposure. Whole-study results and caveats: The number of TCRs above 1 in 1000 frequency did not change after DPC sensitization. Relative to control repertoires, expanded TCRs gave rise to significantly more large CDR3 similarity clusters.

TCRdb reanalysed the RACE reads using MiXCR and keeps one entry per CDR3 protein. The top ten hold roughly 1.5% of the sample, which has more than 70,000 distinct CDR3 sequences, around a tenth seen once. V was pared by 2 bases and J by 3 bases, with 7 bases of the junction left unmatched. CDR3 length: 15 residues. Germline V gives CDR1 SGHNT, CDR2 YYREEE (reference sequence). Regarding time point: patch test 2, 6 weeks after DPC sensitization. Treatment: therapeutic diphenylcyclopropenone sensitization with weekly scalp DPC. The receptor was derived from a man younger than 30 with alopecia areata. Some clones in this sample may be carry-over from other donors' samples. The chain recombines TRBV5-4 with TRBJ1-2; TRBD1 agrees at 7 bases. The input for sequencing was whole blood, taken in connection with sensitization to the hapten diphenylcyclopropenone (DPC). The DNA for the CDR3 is TGTGCCAGCAGCTTCGACTCAGGGGGGTACTATGGCTACACCTTC. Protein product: CASSFDSGGYYGYTF.